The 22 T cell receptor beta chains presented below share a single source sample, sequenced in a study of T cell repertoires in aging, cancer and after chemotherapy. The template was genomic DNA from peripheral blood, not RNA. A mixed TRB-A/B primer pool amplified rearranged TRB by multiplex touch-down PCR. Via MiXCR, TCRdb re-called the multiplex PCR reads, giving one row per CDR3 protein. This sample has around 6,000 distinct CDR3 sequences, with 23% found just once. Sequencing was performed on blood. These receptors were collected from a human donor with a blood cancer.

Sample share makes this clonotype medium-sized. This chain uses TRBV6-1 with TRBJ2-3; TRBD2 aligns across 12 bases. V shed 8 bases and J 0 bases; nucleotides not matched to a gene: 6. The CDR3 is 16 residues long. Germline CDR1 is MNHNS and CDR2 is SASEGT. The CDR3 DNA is TGTGCCAGCGGACTAGCGGGGCGTGGTAGCACAGATACGCAGTATTTT. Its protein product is CASGLAGRGSTDTQYF.

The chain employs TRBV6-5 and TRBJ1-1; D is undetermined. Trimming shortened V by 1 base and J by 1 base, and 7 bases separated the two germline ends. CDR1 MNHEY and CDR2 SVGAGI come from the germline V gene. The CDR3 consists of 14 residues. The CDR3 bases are TGTGCCAGCAGTTACTTGGACTCGAACACTGAAGCTTTCTTT. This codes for CASSYLDSNTEAFF.

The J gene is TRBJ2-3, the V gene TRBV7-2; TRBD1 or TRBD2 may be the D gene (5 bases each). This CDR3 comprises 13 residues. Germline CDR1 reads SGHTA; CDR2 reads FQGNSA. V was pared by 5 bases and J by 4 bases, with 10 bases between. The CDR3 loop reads CASSGTFSDTQYF. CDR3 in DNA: TGTGCCAGCAGCGGGACCTTCTCAGATACGCAGTATTTT.

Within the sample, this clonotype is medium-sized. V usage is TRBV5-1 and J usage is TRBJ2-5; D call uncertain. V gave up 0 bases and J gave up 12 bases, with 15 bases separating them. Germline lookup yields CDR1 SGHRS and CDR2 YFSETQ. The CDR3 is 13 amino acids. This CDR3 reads CASSLAVIGVKYF. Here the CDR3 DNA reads TGCGCCAGCAGCTTGGCGGTTATAGGTGTAAAGTACTTC. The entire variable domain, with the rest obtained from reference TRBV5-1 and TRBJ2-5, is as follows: KAGVTQTPRYLIKTRGQQVTLSCSPISGHRSVSWYQQTPGQGLQFLFEYFSETQRNKGNFPGRFSGRQFSNSRSEMNVSTLELGDSALYLCASSLAVIGVKYFGPGTRLLVL.

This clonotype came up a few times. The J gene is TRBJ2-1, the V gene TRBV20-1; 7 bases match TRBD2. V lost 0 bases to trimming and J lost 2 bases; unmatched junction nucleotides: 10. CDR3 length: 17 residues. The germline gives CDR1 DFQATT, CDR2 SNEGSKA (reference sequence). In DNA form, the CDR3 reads TGCAGTGCTAGAGATCCCGTTATAGCGGGCCCCTACAATGAGCAGTTCTTC. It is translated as CSARDPVIAGPYNEQFF.

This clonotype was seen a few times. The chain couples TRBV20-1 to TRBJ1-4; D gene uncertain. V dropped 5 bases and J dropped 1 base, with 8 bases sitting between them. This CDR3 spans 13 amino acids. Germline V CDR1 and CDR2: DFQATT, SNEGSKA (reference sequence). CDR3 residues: CSAPLGTNEKLFF. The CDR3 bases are TGCAGTGCTCCGTTGGGAACTAATGAAAAACTGTTTTTT.

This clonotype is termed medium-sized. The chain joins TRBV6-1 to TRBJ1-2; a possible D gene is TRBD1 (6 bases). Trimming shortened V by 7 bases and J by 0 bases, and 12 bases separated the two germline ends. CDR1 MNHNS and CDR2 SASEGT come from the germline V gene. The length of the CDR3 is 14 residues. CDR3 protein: CASTYGGPNYGYTF. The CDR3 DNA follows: TGTGCCAGCACTTATGGGGGGCCTAACTATGGCTACACCTTC.

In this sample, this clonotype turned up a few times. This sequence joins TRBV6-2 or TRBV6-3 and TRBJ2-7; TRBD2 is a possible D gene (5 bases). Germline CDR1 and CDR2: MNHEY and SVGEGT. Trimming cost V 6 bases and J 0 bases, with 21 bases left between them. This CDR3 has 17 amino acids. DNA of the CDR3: TGTGCCAGCAGCCGTAATTCAGAGGGTCCTTTCTCCTACGAGCAGTACTTC. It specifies CASSRNSEGPFSYEQYF.

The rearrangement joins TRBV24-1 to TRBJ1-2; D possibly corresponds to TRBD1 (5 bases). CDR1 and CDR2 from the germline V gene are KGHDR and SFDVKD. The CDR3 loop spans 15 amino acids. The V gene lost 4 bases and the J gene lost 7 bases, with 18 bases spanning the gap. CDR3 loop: CATSDPSEGEVGYTF. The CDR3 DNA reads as TGTGCCACCAGTGACCCCTCAGAAGGGGAGGTTGGCTACACCTTC.

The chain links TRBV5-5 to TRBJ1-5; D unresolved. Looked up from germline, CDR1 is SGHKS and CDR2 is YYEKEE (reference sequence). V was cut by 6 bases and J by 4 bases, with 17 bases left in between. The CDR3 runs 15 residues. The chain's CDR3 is CASTSHRRVNQPQHF. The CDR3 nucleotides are TGTGCCAGCACCTCACACCGGCGGGTTAATCAGCCCCAGCATTTT.

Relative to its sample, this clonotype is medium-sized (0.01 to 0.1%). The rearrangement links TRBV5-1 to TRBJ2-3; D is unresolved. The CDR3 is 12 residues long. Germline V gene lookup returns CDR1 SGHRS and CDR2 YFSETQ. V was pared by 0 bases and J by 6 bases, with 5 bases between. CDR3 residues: CASSLAQDTQYF. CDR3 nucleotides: TGCGCCAGCAGCTTGGCCCAGGATACGCAGTATTTT.

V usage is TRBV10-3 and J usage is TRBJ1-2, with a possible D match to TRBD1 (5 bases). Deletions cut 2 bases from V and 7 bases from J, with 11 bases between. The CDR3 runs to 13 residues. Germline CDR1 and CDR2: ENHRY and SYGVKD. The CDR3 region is CAISEGVGAGYTF. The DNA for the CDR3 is TGTGCCATCAGTGAGGGTGTAGGGGCTGGCTACACCTTC.

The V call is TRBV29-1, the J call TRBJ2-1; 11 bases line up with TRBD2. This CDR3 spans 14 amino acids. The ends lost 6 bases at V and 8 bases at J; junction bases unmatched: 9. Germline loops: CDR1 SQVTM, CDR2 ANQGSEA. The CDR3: CSVDSGGADYEQFF. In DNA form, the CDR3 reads TGCAGCGTAGATAGCGGGGGGGCGGACTATGAGCAGTTCTTC.

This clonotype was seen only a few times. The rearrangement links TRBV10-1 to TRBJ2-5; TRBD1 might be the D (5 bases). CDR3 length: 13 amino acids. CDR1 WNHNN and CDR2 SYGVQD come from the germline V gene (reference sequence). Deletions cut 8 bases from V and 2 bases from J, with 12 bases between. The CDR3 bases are TGCGCCAGCGCAAGGGGTCTACAAGAGACCCAGTACTTC. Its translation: CASARGLQETQYF.

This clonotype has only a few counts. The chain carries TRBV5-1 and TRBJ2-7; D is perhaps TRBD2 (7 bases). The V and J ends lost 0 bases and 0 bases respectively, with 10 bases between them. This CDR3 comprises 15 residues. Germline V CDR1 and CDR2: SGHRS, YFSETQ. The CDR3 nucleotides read TGCGCCAGCAGCTTGGCAGGGGAGGGCTCCTACGAGCAGTACTTC. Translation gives CASSLAGEGSYEQYF.

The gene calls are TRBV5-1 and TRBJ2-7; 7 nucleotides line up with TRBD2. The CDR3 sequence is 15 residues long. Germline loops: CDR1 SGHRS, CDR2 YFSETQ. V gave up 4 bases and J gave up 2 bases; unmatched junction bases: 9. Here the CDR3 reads CASSRAGTTAYEQYF. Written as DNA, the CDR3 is TGCGCCAGCAGCAGAGCCGGGACTACCGCCTACGAGCAGTACTTC.

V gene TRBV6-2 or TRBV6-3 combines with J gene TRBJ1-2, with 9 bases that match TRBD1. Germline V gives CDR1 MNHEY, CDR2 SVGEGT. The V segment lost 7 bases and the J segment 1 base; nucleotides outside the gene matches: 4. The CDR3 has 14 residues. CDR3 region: CASMEDRGNYGYTF. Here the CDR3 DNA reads TGTGCCAGCATGGAGGACAGGGGTAACTATGGCTACACCTTC.

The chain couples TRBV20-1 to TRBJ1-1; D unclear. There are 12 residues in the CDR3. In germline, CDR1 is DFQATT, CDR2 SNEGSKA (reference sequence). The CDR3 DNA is TGCAGAGTAGCCAGTAGCAACACTGAAGCTTTCTTT. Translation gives CRVASSNTEAFF.

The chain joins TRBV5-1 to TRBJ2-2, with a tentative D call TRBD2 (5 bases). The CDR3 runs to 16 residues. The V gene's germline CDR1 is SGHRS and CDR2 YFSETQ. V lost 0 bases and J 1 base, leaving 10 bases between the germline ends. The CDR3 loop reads CASSLVASRNTGELFF. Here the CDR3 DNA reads TGCGCCAGCAGCTTGGTGGCTAGCCGGAACACCGGGGAGCTGTTTTTT.

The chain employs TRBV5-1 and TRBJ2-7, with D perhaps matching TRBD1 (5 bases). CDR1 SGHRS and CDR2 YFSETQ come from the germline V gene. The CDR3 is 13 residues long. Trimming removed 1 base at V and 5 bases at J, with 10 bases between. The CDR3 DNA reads TGCGCCAGCAGCTTGCCAGGGATGGACGAGCAGTACTTC. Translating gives CASSLPGMDEQYF.

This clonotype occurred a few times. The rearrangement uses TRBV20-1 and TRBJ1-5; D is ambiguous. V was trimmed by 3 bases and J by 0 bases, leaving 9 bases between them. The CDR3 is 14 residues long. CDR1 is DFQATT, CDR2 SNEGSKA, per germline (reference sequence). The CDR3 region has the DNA TGCAGTGCTAGTTTGAGGGATAGCAATCAGCCCCAGCATTTT. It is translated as CSASLRDSNQPQHF.

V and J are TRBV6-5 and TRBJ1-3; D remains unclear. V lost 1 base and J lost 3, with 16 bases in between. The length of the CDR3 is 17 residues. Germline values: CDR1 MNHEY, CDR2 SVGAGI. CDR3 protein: CASSYFGSGRSGNTIYF. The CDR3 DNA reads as TGTGCCAGCAGTTACTTTGGGTCAGGCAGAAGTGGAAACACCATATATTTT.